The 23 T cell receptor beta chains below were found in one sample sequenced in a study of monozygotic twins with inflammatory bowel disease. TCRdb reanalyzed the 5' RACE reads and collapses them to one entry per CDR3 protein, without DNA. The table for this sample gives more than 300,000 distinct CDR3 sequences. The sample taken for sequencing was blood. Every receptor here comes from a human donor with ulcerative colitis or Crohn's disease, or a healthy co-twin of an affected twin (not recorded which).

The gene calls are TRBV29-1 and TRBJ1-1; TCRdb returns TRBD1, unconfirmable since there is no DNA. Germline CDR1 SQVTM, CDR2 ANQGSEA. The CDR3 has 15 residues. CDR3 protein: CSAHLPDSSGTEAFF. Complete variable domain (other parts from reference TRBV29-1 and TRBJ1-1): SAVISQKPSRDICQRGTSLTIQCQVDSQVTMMFWYRQQPGQSLTLIATANQGSEATYESGFVIDKFPISRPNLTFSTLTVSNMSPEDSSIYLCSAHLPDSSGTEAFFGQGTRLTVV.

The chain joins TRBV20-1 to TRBJ2-7; TCRdb designates TRBD2, a call that cannot be tested without DNA. Germline loops: CDR1 DFQATT, CDR2 SNEGSKA (reference sequence). The CDR3 covers 17 residues. Here the CDR3 reads CSAMKTWTSGGWYEQYF.

The chain links TRBV28 to TRBJ1-6; the TCRdb D gene call, TRBD1, has no DNA to confirm it. The V gene's germline CDR1 is MDHEN and CDR2 SYDVKM. This CDR3 has 18 residues. CDR3 amino acids: CASSNSGRPSSYNSPLHF.

J is TRBJ1-1 and V is TRBV5-1. This CDR3 has 14 amino acids. The germline CDR1 and CDR2 sequences are SGHRS and YFSETQ. The CDR3 sequence is CASSFQTGNTEAFF.

The chain uses TRBV7-6 and TRBJ2-1; TCRdb gives TRBD1 as the D gene, but with no DNA this cannot be confirmed. There are 18 residues in the CDR3. Germline V gene data show CDR1 as SGHVS and CDR2 as FNYEAQ. The CDR3: CASSLTGVRSGALNEQFF.

J is TRBJ1-4 and V is TRBV7-6; the TCRdb D gene call, TRBD1, has no DNA to confirm it. Germline lookup yields CDR1 SGHVS and CDR2 FNYEAQ. The CDR3 has 13 amino acids. CDR3 loop: CASTRQEGEKLFF. The whole variable domain, remainder taken from reference TRBV7-6 and TRBJ1-4, is GAGVSQSPRYKVTKRGQDVALRCDPISGHVSLYWYRQALGQGPEFLTYFNYEAQQDKSGLPNDRFSAERPEGSISTLTIQRTEQRDSAMYRCASTRQEGEKLFFGSGTQLSVL.

The chain recombines TRBV12-3 or TRBV12-4 with TRBJ2-4; TCRdb calls TRBD2, which cannot be checked without DNA. The CDR3 totals 14 residues. This CDR3 reads CASSLATGPNIQYF.

This chain uses TRBV6-5 with TRBJ2-5; TCRdb calls TRBD2, which cannot be checked without DNA. The length of the CDR3 is 16 residues. Germline CDR1 is MNHEY and CDR2 is SVGAGI. CDR3 region: CASSYLGPQYQETQYF.

The rearrangement uses TRBV29-1 and TRBJ2-1; checking the TCRdb D call of TRBD1 is not possible without DNA. The CDR3 loop spans 14 amino acids. In germline, CDR1 is SQVTM, CDR2 ANQGSEA. CDR3 in amino acids: CSVDKDRIYNEQFF.

The V and J genes are TRBV20-1 and TRBJ1-2; TCRdb's D call, TRBD1, is unchecked because there is no DNA. Germline V gene sequence: CDR1 DFQATT, CDR2 SNEGSKA (reference sequence). The CDR3 extends over 12 amino acids. CDR3 loop: CSASGDRDGYTF.

The chain links TRBV7-6 to TRBJ1-1; TCRdb outputs TRBD1, but without DNA this stays unchecked. In germline, CDR1 is SGHVS, CDR2 FNYEAQ. This CDR3 is built from 13 residues. CDR3: CASSLVTGPEAFF. Based on the CDR3 plus reference TRBV7-6 and TRBJ1-1, the full variable domain is GAGVSQSPRYKVTKRGQDVALRCDPISGHVSLYWYRQALGQGPEFLTYFNYEAQQDKSGLPNDRFSAERPEGSISTLTIQRTEQRDSAMYRCASSLVTGPEAFFGQGTRLTVV.

The rearrangement joins TRBV7-6 to TRBJ2-1; lacking DNA, the TRBD1 call made by TCRdb goes unchecked. CDR1 and CDR2 from the germline V gene are SGHVS and FNYEAQ. The CDR3 is made up of 15 amino acids. The CDR3 reads CASSLIGKLHNEQFF. The full variable domain, its missing parts supplied by reference TRBV7-6 and TRBJ2-1, is GAGVSQSPRYKVTKRGQDVALRCDPISGHVSLYWYRQALGQGPEFLTYFNYEAQQDKSGLPNDRFSAERPEGSISTLTIQRTEQRDSAMYRCASSLIGKLHNEQFFGPGTRLTVL.

V is TRBV20-1 and J is TRBJ2-7; without DNA, the TCRdb call of TRBD1 cannot be checked. This CDR3 is built from 12 residues. Germline CDR1 and CDR2: DFQATT and SNEGSKA (reference sequence). CDR3: CRSRAGVSEQYF.

The chain links TRBV12-3 or TRBV12-4 to TRBJ2-3; TCRdb's D call, TRBD1, is unchecked because there is no DNA. The CDR3 covers 15 residues. This CDR3 reads CASSTSEGLTDTQYF.

CDR3 sequence: CASRSTGGTYNEQFF. This chain joins TRBV28 and TRBJ2-1; TCRdb's D call of TRBD1 is untestable without DNA. CDR1 and CDR2 (germline): MDHEN, SYDVKM. There are 15 residues in the CDR3. Full variable domain (remainder filled in from reference TRBV28 and TRBJ2-1): DVKVTQSSRYLVKRTGEKVFLECVQDMDHENMFWYRQDPGLGLRLIYFSYDVKMKEKGDIPEGYSVSREKKERFSLILESASTNQTSMYLCASRSTGGTYNEQFFGPGTRLTVL.

The chain uses TRBV7-3 and TRBJ1-1. CDR1 and CDR2 from the germline V gene are SGHTA and FQGTGA. This CDR3 is 14 amino acids long. The CDR3 here is CASSLGVGSTEAFF.

This chain links TRBV6-1 with TRBJ1-3. Per the germline V gene, CDR1 is MNHNS and CDR2 is SASEGT. This CDR3 has 15 residues. The chain's CDR3 is CASRPTRSSGNTIYF.

This chain joins TRBV20-1 and TRBJ1-2; as DNA is missing, the TRBD1 call by TCRdb cannot be tested. CDR3 length equals 14 residues. Germline CDR1 and CDR2: DFQATT and SNEGSKA (reference sequence). The chain's CDR3 is CSARAPGGNYGYTF.

The chain links TRBV20-1 to TRBJ1-1; the D call from TCRdb, TRBD1, cannot be confirmed without DNA. The CDR3 totals 13 residues. CDR1 DFQATT and CDR2 SNEGSKA come from the germline V gene (reference sequence). The chain's CDR3 is CSATGDGDTEAFF.

The chain recombines TRBV6-6 with TRBJ2-5; the TCRdb call, TRBD1, lacks DNA for checking. Germline CDR1 MNHNY, CDR2 SVGAGI (reference sequence). The CDR3 loop spans 14 amino acids. The CDR3 sequence: CASSYLDRGKTQYF.

The chain is built from TRBV7-9 and TRBJ2-7; TCRdb picks TRBD1, but there is no DNA to check that call. Germline CDR1 is SEHNR and CDR2 is FQNEAQ (reference sequence). The CDR3 is made up of 14 amino acids. The CDR3: CASSSSQGFYEQYF.

The CDR3 is CASSLERGAGYEQYF. The chain recombines TRBV7-2 with TRBJ2-7; TCRdb names TRBD1, which stays unverified in the absence of DNA. Germline-derived CDR1 and CDR2 are SGHTA and FQGNSA. This CDR3 region has 15 residues.

The CDR3 spells CASRLGLNNQETQYF. V is TRBV27 and J is TRBJ2-5; TCRdb designates TRBD2, a call that cannot be tested without DNA. The CDR3 spans 15 residues. From germline, CDR1 is MNHEY and CDR2 SMNVEV (reference sequence).